This T cell receptor (beta chain) stems from a study of post-analysis software for immune sequencing data. Findings and limits, study-wide: Patients used about 5 TRBV segments, including TRBV5-6, TRBV5-1 and TRBV20-1, more often than controls.

The CDR3 is 12 amino acids. Trimming cost V 8 bases and J 9 bases; bases outside gene matches: 6. The V gene's germline CDR1 is SGHDN and CDR2 FVKESK. To note about this clonotype: Its antigen is not known.

Unique molecular identifiers featured in each of the TCR beta cDNA libraries. TCRdb re-called the PCR reads through MiXCR, storing one row per CDR3 protein. The data show about 540,000 distinct CDR3 sequences, with less than 40% seen just once and approximately 6% held by the top ten. Sequencing used blood. The TCR sequence derives from a girl under 18 with multiple sclerosis. The gene calls are TRBV14 and TRBJ2-1; 8 bases map to TRBD2. The CDR3 protein is CASRAGVAEQFF. The CDR3, as DNA: TGTGCCAGCCGAGCGGGGGTCGCTGAGCAGTTCTTC. The full variable domain, with the rest looked up from reference TRBV14 and TRBJ2-1, is EAGVTQFPSHSVIEKGQTVTLRCDPISGHDNLYWYRRVMGKEIKFLLHFVKESKQDESGMPNNRFLAERTGGTYSTLKVQPAELEDSGVYFCASRAGVAEQFFGPGTRLTVL.